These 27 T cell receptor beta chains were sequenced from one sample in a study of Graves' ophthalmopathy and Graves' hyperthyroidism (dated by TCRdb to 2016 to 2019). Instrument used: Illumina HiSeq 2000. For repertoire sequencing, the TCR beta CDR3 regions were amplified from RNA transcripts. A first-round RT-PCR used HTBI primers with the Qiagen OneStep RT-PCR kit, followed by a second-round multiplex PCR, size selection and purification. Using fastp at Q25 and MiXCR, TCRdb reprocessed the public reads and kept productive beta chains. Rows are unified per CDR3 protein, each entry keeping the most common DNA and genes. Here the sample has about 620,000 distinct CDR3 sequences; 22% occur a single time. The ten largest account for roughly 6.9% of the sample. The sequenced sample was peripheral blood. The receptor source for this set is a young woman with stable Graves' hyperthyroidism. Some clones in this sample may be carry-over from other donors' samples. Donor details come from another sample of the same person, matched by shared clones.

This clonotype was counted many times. CDR3 sequence (DNA): TGTGCCACCAGCAGAGGCGGCGGAACCGGGGAGCTGTTTTTT. Translated, it gives CATSRGGGTGELFF. This chain joins TRBV15 and TRBJ2-2; D unclear. The length of the CDR3 is 14 residues. The germline V gene has CDR1 LNHNV and CDR2 YYDKDF (reference sequence). V was trimmed by 1 base and J by 5 bases, leaving 8 bases between them.

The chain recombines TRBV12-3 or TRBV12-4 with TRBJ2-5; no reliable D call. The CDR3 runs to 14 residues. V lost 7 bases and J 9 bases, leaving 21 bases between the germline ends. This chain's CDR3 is CASTLLGPGRAQYF. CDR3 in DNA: TGTGCCAGCACCCTGCTCGGTCCTGGAAGGGCCCAGTACTTC.

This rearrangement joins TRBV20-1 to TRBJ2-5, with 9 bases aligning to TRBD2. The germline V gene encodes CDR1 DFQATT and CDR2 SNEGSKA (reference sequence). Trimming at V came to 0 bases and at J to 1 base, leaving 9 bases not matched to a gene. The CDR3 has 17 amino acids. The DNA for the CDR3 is TGCAGTGCTAGAGATTTGAAGCGGGGGGCAGCCCAAGAGACCCAGTACTTC. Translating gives CSARDLKRGAAQETQYF.

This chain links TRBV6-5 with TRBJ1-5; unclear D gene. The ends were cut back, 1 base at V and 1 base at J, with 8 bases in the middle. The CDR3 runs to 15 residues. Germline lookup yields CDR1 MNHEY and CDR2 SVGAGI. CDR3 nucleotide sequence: TGTGCCAGCAGTTACTTCTCCGACAGCAATCAGCCCCAGCATTTT. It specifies CASSYFSDSNQPQHF.

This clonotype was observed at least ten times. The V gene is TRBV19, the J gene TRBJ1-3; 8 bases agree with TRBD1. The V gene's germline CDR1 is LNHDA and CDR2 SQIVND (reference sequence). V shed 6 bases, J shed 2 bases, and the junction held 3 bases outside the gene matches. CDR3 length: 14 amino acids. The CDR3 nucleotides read TGTGCCAGTAGCCAGACAGGGGCTGGAAACACCATATATTTT. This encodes CASSQTGAGNTIYF.

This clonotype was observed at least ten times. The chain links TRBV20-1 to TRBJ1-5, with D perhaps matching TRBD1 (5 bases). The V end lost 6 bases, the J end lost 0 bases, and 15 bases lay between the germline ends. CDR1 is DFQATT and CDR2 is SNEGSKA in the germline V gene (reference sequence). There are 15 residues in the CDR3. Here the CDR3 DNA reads TGCAGTGCGCCCGAGGCCAGGGCTAGCAATCAGCCCCAGCATTTT. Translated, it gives CSAPEARASNQPQHF.

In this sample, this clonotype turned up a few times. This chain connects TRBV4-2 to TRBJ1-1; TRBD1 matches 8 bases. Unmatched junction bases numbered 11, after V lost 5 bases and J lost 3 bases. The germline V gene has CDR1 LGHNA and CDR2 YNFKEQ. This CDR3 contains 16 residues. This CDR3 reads CASSSIRGRGDTEAFF. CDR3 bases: TGTGCCAGCAGCTCAATCAGGGGGCGGGGGGACACTGAAGCTTTCTTT.

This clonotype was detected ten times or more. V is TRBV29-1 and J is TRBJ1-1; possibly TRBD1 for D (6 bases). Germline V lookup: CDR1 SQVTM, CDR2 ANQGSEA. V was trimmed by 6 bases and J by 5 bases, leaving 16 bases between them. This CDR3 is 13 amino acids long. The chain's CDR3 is CSVTQGRGTEAFF. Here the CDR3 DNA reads TGCAGCGTAACCCAGGGGCGCGGGACTGAAGCTTTCTTT.

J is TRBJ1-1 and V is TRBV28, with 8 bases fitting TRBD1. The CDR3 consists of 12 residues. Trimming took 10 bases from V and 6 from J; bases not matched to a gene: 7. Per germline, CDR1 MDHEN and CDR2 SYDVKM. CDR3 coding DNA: TGTGCCACCTCGGACAGGGCGGCTGAAGCTTTCTTT. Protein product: CATSDRAAEAFF.

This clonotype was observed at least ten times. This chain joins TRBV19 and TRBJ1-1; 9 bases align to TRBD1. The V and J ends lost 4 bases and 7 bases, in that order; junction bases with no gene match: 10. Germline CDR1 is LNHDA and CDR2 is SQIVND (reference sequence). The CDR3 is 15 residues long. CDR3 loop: CASSNYRDRVGEAFF. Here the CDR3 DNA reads TGTGCCAGTAGTAATTACCGGGACAGGGTTGGTGAAGCTTTCTTT.

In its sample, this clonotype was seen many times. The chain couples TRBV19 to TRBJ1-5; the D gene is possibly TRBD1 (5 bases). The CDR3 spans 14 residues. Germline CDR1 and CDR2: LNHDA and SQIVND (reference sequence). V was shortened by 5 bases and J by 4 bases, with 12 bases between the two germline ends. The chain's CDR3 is CASSLRQTNQPQHF. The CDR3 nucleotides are TGTGCCAGTAGTCTGAGACAGACTAATCAGCCCCAGCATTTT. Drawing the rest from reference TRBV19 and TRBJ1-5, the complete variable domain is DGGITQSPKYLFRKEGQNVTLSCEQNLNHDAMYWYRQDPGQGLRLIYYSQIVNDFQKGDIAEGYSVSREKKESFPLTVTSAQKNPTAFYLCASSLRQTNQPQHFGDGTRLSIL.

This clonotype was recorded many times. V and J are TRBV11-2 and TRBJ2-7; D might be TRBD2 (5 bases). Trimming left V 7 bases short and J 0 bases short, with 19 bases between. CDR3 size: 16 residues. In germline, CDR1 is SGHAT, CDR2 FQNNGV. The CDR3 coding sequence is TGTGCCAGCACCCCATCGGTAGGACTTAGCTCCTACGAGCAGTACTTC. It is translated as CASTPSVGLSSYEQYF.

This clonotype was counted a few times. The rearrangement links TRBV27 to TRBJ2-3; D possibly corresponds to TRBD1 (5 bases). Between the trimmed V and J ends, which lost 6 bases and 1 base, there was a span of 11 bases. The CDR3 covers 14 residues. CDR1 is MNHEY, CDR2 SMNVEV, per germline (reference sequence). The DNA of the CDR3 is TGTGCCAGCAGATATCGACAGCGCACAGATACGCAGTATTTT. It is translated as CASRYRQRTDTQYF.

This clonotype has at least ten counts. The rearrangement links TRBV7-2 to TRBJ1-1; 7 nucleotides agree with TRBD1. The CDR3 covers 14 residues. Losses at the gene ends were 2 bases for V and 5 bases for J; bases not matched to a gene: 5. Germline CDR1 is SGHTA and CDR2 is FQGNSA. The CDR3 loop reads CASSLMTGLTEAFF. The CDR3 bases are TGTGCCAGCAGCTTAATGACAGGGTTGACTGAAGCTTTCTTT.

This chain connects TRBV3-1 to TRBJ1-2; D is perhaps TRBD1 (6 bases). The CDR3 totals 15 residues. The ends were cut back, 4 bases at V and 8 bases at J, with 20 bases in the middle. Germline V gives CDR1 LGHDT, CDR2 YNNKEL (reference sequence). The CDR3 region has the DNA TGTGCCAGCAGCCCCCCGGACGGGGGGCGTAGGGGCTACACCTTC. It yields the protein CASSPPDGGRRGYTF.

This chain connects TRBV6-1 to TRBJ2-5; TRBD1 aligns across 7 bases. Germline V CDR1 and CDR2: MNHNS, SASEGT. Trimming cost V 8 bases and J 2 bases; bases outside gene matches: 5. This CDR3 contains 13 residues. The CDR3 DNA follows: TGTGCCAGCGGTAAGGACAGGCAAGAGACCCAGTACTTC. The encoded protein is CASGKDRQETQYF.

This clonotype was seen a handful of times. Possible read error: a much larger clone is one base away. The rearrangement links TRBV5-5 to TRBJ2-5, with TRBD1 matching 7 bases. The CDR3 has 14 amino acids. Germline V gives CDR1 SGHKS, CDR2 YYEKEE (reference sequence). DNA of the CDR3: TGTGCCAGCACCACAGGGACAGCTAAAGAGACCAAGTACTTC. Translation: CASTTGTAKETKYF.

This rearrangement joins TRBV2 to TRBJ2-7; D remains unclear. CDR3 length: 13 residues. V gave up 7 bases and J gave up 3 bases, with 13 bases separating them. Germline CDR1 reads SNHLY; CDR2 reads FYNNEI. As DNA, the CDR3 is TGTGCCAGCATCCCTACCAACCGCTACGAGCAGTACTTC. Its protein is CASIPTNRYEQYF.

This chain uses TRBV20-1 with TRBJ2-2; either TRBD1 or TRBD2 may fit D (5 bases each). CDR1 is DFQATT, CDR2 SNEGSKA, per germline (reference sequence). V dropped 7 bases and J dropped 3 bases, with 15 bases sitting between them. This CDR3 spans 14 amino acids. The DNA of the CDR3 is TGCAGTGTCAGAGAGGGGAGAGACACCGGGGAGCTGTTTTTT. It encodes CSVREGRDTGELFF.

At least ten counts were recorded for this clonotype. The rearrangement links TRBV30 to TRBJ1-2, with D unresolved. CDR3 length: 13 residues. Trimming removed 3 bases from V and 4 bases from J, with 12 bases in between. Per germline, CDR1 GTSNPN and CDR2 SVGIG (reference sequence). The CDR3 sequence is CAWRVSVGYGYTF. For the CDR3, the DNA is TGTGCCTGGAGAGTCTCGGTGGGCTATGGCTACACCTTC.

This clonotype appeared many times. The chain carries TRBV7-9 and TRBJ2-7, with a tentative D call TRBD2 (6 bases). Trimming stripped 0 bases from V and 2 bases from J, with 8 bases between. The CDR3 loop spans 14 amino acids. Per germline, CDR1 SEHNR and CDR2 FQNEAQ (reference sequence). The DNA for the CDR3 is TGTGCCAGCAGCTTAGCGGAGGGTCCCTACGAGCAGTACTTC. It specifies CASSLAEGPYEQYF.

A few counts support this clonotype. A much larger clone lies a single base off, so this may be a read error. CDR3 sequence reads: CASTRGRWNSHLHF. The CDR3, as DNA: TGTGCCAGCACCCGGGGGCGGTGGAATTCACACCTCCACTTT. The V call is TRBV11-1, the J call TRBJ1-6; D possibly corresponds to TRBD1 (6 bases). From germline, CDR1 is SGHAT and CDR2 FQDESV (reference sequence). The CDR3 covers 14 residues.

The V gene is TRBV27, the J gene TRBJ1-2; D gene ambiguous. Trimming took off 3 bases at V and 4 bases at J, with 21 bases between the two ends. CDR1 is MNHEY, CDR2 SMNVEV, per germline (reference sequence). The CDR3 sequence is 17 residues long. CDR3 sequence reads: CASSLRQAPADFYGYTF. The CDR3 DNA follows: TGTGCCAGCAGTTTGCGACAAGCCCCCGCCGACTTCTATGGCTACACCTTC.

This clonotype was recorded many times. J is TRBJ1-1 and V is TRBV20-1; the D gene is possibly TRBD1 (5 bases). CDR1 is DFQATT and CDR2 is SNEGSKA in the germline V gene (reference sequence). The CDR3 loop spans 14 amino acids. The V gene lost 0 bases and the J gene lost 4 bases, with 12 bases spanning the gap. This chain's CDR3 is CSARDGRQLTEAFF. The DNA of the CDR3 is TGCAGTGCTAGAGATGGCAGACAGCTCACTGAAGCTTTCTTT.

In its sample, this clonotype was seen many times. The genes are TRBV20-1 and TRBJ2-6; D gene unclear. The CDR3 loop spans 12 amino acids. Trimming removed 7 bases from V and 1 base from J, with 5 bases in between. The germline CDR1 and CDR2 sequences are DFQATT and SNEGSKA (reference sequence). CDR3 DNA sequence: TGCAGTGTCCTGTCTGGGGCCAACGTCCTGACTTTC. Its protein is CSVLSGANVLTF.

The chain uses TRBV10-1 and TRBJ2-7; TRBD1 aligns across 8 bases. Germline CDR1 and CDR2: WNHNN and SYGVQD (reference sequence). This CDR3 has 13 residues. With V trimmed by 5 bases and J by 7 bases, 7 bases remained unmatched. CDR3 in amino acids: CASSKQGAEEQYF. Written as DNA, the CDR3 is TGCGCCAGCAGTAAGCAGGGGGCTGAGGAGCAGTACTTC.

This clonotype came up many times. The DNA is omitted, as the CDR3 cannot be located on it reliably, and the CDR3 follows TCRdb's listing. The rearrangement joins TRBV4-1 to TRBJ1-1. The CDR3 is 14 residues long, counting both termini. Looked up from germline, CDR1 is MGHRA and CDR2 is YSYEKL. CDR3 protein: CASSLWERNTEAFF.